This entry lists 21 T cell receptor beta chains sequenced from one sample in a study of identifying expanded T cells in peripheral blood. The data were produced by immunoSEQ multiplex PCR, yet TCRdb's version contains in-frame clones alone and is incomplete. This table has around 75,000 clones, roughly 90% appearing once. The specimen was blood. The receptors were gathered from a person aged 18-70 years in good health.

CDR3 region: CSVLGTSGFSYNEQFF. Written as DNA, the CDR3 is TGCAGCGTTTTAGGGACTAGCGGCTTCTCCTACAATGAGCAGTTCTTC. The chain links TRBV29-1 to TRBJ2-1, with 11 bases fitting TRBD2. This CDR3 is 16 amino acids long. Germline trimming cut 5 bases from V and 0 bases from J; bases unmatched to any gene: 6. Germline-derived CDR1 and CDR2 are SQVTM and ANQGSEA.

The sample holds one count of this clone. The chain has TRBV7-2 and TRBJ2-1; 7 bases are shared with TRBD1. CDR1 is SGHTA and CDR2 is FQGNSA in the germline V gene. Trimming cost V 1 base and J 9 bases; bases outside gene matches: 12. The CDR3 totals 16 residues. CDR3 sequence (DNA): TGTGCCAGCAGCTTAGGACCAGGGACAGTTTGGGCTGAGCAGTTCTTC. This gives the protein CASSLGPGTVWAEQFF.

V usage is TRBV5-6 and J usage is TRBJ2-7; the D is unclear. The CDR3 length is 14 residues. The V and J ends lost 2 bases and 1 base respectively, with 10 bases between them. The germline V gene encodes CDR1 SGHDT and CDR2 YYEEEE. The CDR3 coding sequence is TGTGCCAGCAGCTTCACTATTACGTCCTACGAGCAGTACTTC. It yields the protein CASSFTITSYEQYF.

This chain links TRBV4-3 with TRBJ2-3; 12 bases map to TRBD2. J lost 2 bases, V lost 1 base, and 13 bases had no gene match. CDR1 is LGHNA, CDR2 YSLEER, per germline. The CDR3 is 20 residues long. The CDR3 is CASSQVWLAGGPGFTDTQYF. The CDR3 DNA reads TGCGCCAGCAGCCAAGTATGGCTAGCGGGGGGGCCGGGGTTCACAGATACGCAGTATTTT.

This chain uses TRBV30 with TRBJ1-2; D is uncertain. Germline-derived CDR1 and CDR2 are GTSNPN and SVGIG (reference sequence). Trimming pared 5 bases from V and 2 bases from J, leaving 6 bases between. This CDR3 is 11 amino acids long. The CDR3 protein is CAWGENYGYTF. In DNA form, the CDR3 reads TGTGCCTGGGGAGAGAACTATGGCTACACCTTC.

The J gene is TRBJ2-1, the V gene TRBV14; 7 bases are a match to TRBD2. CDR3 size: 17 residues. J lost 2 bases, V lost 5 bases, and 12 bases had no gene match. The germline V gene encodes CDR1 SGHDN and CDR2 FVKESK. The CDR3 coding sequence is TGTGCCAGCAGCTCCAAAGACCGGGGAGGGCCCTACAATGAGCAGTTCTTC. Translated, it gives CASSSKDRGGPYNEQFF. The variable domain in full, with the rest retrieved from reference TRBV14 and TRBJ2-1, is EAGVTQFPSHSVIEKGQTVTLRCDPISGHDNLYWYRRVMGKEIKFLLHFVKESKQDESGMPNNRFLAERTGGTYSTLKVQPAELEDSGVYFCASSSKDRGGPYNEQFFGPGTRLTVL.

In DNA form, the CDR3 reads TGTGCCAGCTCACCACCGTCGGGGGTCGGAGGGACCCAGTACTTC. Its protein product is CASSPPSGVGGTQYF. The V gene is TRBV18, the J gene TRBJ2-5; the D gene is possibly TRBD2 (6 bases). This CDR3 spans 15 amino acids. The germline gives CDR1 KGHSH, CDR2 LQKENI. V was cut by 0 bases and J by 7 bases, with 15 bases left in between.

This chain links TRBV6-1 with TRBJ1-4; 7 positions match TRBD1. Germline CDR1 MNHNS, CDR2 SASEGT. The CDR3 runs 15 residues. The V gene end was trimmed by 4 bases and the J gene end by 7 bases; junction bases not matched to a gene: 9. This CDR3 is CASSVGRDRVEKLFF. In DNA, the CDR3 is TGTGCCAGCAGTGTAGGCCGGGACAGAGTTGAAAAACTGTTTTTT.

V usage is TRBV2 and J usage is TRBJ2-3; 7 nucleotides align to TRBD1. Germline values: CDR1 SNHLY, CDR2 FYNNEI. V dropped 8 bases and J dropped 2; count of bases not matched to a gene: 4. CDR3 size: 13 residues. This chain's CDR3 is CASWDRHTDTQYF. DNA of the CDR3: TGTGCCAGCTGGGACAGACACACAGATACGCAGTATTTT.

The CDR3 DNA sequence: TGCGCCAGCTCGGGGGGACTAGGCCTCGCATCCGGGGAGCTGTTTTTT. It translates to CASSGGLGLASGELFF. The chain combines TRBV10-1 with TRBJ2-2; 8 bases fit TRBD2. After removal of 8 bases from V and 6 bases from J, the junction contained 14 bases not matched to a gene. This CDR3 has 16 residues. The germline V gene has CDR1 WNHNN and CDR2 SYGVQD (reference sequence).

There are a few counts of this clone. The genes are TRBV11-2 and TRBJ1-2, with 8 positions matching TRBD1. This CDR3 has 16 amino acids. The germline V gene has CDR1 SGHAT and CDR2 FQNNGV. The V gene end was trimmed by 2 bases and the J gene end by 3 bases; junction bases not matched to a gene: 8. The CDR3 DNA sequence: TGTGCCAGCAGCTTACTTGGACAGGGACTAGACTATGGCTACACCTTC. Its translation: CASSLLGQGLDYGYTF.

This chain's CDR3 is CASSLRDSTYEQYF. The CDR3 nucleotides are TGTGCCAGCAGTTTACGGGACTCGACCTACGAGCAGTACTTC. J is TRBJ2-7 and V is TRBV27; possibly TRBD2 for D (6 bases). In germline, CDR1 is MNHEY, CDR2 SMNVEV (reference sequence). The V gene lost 2 bases and the J gene lost 2 bases, with 10 bases spanning the gap. The CDR3 length is 14 residues.

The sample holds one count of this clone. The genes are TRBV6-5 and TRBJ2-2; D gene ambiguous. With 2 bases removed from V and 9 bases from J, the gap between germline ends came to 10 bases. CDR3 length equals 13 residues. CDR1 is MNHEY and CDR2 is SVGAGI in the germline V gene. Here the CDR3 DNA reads TGTGCCAGCAGTTACGATGTGGAGCGGGAGCTGTTTTTT. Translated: CASSYDVERELFF.

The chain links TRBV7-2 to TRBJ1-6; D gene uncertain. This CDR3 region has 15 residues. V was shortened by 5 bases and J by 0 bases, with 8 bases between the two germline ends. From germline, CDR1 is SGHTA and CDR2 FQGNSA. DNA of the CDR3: TGTGCCAGCAGCCCAAGGAGCTCCTATAATTCACCCCTCCACTTT. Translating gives CASSPRSSYNSPLHF.

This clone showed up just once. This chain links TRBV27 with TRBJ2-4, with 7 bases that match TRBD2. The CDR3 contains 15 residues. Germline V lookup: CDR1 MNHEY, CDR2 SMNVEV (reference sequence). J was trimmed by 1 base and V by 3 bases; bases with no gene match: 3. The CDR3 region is CASSLGGYAKNIQYF. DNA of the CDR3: TGTGCCAGCAGTTTGGGGGGGTACGCCAAAAACATTCAGTACTTC.

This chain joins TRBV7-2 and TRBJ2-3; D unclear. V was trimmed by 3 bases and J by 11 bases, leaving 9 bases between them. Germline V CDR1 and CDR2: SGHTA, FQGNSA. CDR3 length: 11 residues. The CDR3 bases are TGTGCCAGCAGCTTCGATCATGGGCAGTATTTT. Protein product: CASSFDHGQYF. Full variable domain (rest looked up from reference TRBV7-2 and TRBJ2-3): GAGVSQSPSNKVTEKGKDVELRCDPISGHTALYWYRQSLGQGLEFLIYFQGNSAPDKSGLPSDRFSAERTGGSVSTLTIQRTQQEDSAVYLCASSFDHGQYFGPGTRLTVL.

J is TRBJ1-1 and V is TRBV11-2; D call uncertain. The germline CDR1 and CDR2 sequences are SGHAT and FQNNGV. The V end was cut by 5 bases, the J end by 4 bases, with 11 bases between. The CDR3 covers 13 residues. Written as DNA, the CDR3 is TGTGCCAGCAGCGTCTCCGTGGGCACTGAAGCTTTCTTT. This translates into CASSVSVGTEAFF.

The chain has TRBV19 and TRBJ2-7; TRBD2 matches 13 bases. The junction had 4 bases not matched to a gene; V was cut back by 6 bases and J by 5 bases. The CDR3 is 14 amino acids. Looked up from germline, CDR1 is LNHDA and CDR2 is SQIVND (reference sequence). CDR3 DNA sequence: TGTGCCAGTAGCCGGACTAGCGGGAGCCACGAGCAGTACTTC. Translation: CASSRTSGSHEQYF.

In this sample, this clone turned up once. The CDR3 sequence is CASSPRGTGMNTEAFF. DNA of the CDR3: TGTGCCAGCTCACCACGGGGGACAGGGATGAACACTGAAGCTTTCTTT. The rearrangement joins TRBV18 to TRBJ1-1; TRBD1 matches at 9 bases. Germline CDR1 KGHSH, CDR2 LQKENI. The length of the CDR3 is 16 residues. V shed 1 base and J 0 bases; nucleotides not matched to a gene: 3.

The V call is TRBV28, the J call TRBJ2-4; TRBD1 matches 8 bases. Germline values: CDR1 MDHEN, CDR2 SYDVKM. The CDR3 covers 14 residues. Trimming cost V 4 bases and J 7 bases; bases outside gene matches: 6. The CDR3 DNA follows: TGTGCCAGCAGTTCAGGACAGGGATCCAACATTCAGTACTTC. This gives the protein CASSSGQGSNIQYF.

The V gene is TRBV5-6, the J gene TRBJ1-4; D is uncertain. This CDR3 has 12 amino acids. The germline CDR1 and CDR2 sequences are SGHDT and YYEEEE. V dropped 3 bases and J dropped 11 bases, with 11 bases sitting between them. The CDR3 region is CASSYGADKLFF. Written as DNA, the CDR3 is TGTGCCAGCAGCTACGGAGCAGACAAACTGTTTTTT.